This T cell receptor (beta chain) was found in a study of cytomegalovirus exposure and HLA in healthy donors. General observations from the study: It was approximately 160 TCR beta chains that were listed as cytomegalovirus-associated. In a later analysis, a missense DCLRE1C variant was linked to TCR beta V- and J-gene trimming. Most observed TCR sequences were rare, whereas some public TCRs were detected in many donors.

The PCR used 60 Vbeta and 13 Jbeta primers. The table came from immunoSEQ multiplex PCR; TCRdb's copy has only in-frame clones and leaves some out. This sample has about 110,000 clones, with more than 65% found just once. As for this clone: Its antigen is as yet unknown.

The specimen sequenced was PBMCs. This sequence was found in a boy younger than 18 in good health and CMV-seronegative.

The CDR3 protein is CATSRGTGIGYGYTF. CDR3 sequence (DNA): TGTGCCACCAGCAGAGGGACAGGGATCGGCTATGGCTACACCTTC. The V call is TRBV15, the J call TRBJ1-2; 8 nucleotides match TRBD1. This CDR3 region has 15 residues. CDR1 is LNHNV, CDR2 YYDKDF, per germline (reference sequence). The J segment lost 4 bases and the V segment lost 1 base, leaving 5 bases of the junction unmatched.